This is a list of T cell receptor beta chains from one sample in a study of CD4 T cells in relation to SARS-CoV-2 and coronaviruses. Which antigens these TCRs recognize remains unknown. TCRdb's table, derived via immunoSEQ multiplex PCR, lists solely in-frame clones and lacks some. This sample has about 29,000 clones; 75% to 80% occur once, and the top ten carry 20% to 25%. Sequences were obtained from CD4+ T cells from PBMCs, cultured in vitro. The receptors shown here come from a human donor in good health. The CDR3 runs from the conserved cysteine through the conserved F or W. The D gene is left open where the match is weak. Some rows mark clone size as missing; the rest say once, few, many or name a class of expanded clone.

j_call d_call v_call clone_size cdr3_aa
TRBJ2-5 TRBD2 TRBV5-4 . CASSLAAGGETQYF
TRBJ2-1 TRBD2 TRBV27 . CASGFPYAGAFNEQFF
TRBJ2-1 . TRBV4-2 once CASSQVGTYNEQFF
TRBJ2-5 . TRBV7-6 few CASSLDLVSGDQETQYF
TRBJ2-1 . TRBV10-3 . CAISSQDPLPRAEQFF
TRBJ2-7 . TRBV6-6 . CASSEGTLVSYEQYF
TRBJ2-7 . TRBV7-8 . CASSLVMAPYEQYF
TRBJ1-3 TRBD1 TRBV19 . CASSIGGRGHGNTIYF
TRBJ2-4 . TRBV20-1 . CSAASDIQYF
TRBJ1-2 . TRBV18 . CASSPEAYGYTF
TRBJ1-2 . TRBV12-3/TRBV12-4 . CASSLLGFYGYTF
TRBJ2-7 . TRBV2 once CASNSPGGTYEQYF
TRBJ1-5 . TRBV9 . CASSEQGQDQPQHF
TRBJ1-2 . TRBV25-1 few CASSDQGPNYGYTF
TRBJ1-2 . TRBV11-2 . CASSLTGQNYGYTF
TRBJ2-7 . TRBV12-3/TRBV12-4 . CASSTGSAYEQYF
TRBJ2-3 . TRBV7-2 . CASSLYQNTQYF
TRBJ2-7 TRBD2 TRBV29-1 . CSVGTSGGSYEQYF
TRBJ2-5 TRBD2 TRBV4-3 . CASSRGRGKETQYF
TRBJ1-2 TRBD1 TRBV4-3 once CASSQPGQGVGYTF
TRBJ1-6 . TRBV6-5 . CASSYLGLYSPLHF
TRBJ2-7 TRBD1 TRBV18 . CASSPTRDSSYEQYF
TRBJ1-1 TRBD1 TRBV6-7 . CASSYSKQGGNTEAFF
TRBJ1-6 TRBD1 TRBV4-3 once CASSQTGAYNSPLHF
TRBJ2-7 TRBD1 TRBV19 . CASSETGLLGEQYF
TRBJ2-3 . TRBV19 once CASSIAPSETTDTQYF
TRBJ1-1 . TRBV12-3/TRBV12-4 once CASRLRETEAFF
TRBJ2-5 TRBD1 TRBV12-5 . CASGRGRQGSETQYF
TRBJ1-2 . TRBV5-1 . CASSLGGVIRGSYGYTF
TRBJ2-1 TRBD2 TRBV5-8 . CASSHGGLAGGYEQFF
TRBJ1-2 . TRBV12-3/TRBV12-4 once CASSGAGYGYTF
TRBJ2-3 . TRBV5-1 few CASSFPRTDTQYF
TRBJ1-2 . TRBV6-5 . CASSYGLTTYGYTF
TRBJ2-5 . TRBV5-1 . CASSLPQTGWGQETQYF
TRBJ2-5 . TRBV18 . CASSPLGSKETQYF
TRBJ2-2 TRBD2 TRBV27 . CASSLYTSGSKGTGELFF
TRBJ1-1 . TRBV27 . CASSTFLQGNTEAFF
TRBJ2-1 TRBD1 TRBV4-1 once CASSQGVLGQGYNEQFF
TRBJ1-2 . TRBV2 . CASSERTWGENYGYTF
TRBJ1-1 . TRBV19 . CASSISSGWMNTEAFF
TRBJ2-1 TRBD1 TRBV5-6 . CASSVRDSAYNEQFF
TRBJ1-2 . TRBV7-2 . CASSLGGYGYTF
TRBJ1-3 . TRBV30 . CAWSVLAYSGNTIYF
TRBJ2-6 TRBD1 TRBV18 . CASSPLGTGQTSGANVLTF
TRBJ1-3 . TRBV18 . CASSPDIWDSGNTIYF
TRBJ1-2 TRBD1 TRBV7-3 . CASSPGQGGDYGYTF
TRBJ2-3 . TRBV10-3 . CAIRVGGGATDTQYF
TRBJ1-3 . TRBV18 . CASSPDSSGNTIYF
TRBJ2-1 . TRBV5-1 . CASSPLEGAGNEQFF
TRBJ2-7 . TRBV28 . CASREHGAAREQYF